The following is a T cell receptor (beta chain) sequence with its context. The V segment lost 4 bases and the J segment 0 bases; nucleotides outside the gene matches: 14. The CDR3 extends over 18 amino acids. The sample belongs to a study of memory CD4+ T cells and cytomegalovirus serostatus. Single viable CD3+CD4+CD8-CD45RO+ cells were sorted as the memory CD4+ T cells. Libraries were prepared by immunoSEQ multiplex PCR; TCRdb keeps only in-frame clonotypes and omits some of them. The sample has 80,000 to 100,000 clones; about four fifths are singletons. V and J are TRBV5-3 and TRBJ2-7, with 9 bases matching TRBD1. TRBV5-3 counts as an open reading frame of uncertain function. The sequence was obtained from an adult in good health and CMV-seropositive. The sample comprised memory CD4+ T cells from blood. CDR3 sequence reads: CARSLDDRGSLRSYEQYF. CDR3 nucleotide sequence: TGTGCCAGAAGCCTAGACGACAGGGGGAGTTTACGCTCCTACGAGCAGTACTTC.